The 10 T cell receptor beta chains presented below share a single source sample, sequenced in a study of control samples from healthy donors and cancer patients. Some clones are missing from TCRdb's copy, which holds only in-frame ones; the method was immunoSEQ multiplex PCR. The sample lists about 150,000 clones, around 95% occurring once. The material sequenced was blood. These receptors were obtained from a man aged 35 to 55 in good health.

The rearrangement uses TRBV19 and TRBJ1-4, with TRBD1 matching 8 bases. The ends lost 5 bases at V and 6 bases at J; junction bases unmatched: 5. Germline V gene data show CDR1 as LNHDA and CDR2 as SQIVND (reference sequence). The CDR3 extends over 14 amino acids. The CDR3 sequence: CASSPGQAHEKLFF. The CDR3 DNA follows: TGTGCCAGTAGTCCGGGACAGGCGCATGAAAAACTGTTTTTT.

The CDR3 region has the DNA TGTGCCAGCGGAACTAGGGGGGCGACTGAAGCTTTCTTT. It codes for CASGTRGATEAFF. The chain carries TRBV28 and TRBJ1-1; the D gene is possibly TRBD1 (6 bases). Between the trimmed V and J ends, which lost 8 bases and 5 bases, there was a span of 15 bases. Per the germline V gene, CDR1 is MDHEN and CDR2 is SYDVKM. This CDR3 contains 13 residues.

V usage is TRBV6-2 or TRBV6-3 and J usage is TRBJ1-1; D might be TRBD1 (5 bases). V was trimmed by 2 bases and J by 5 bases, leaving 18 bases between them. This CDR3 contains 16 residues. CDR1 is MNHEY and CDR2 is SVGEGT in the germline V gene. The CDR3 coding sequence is TGTGCCAGCAGTTACGGGGGAGGAGGGCGATATACTGAAGCTTTCTTT. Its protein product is CASSYGGGGRYTEAFF.

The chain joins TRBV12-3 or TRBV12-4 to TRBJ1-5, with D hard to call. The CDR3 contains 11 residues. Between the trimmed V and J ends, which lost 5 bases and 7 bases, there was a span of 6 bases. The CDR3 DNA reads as TGTGCCAGCAGTGTGGGGCAGCCCCAGCATTTT. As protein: CASSVGQPQHF.

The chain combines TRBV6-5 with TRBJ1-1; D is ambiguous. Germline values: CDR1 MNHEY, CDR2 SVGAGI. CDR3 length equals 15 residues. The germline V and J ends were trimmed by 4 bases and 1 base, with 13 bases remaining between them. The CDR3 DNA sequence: TGTGCCAGCAGTTTCGAAAACTCTAGGAACACTGAAGCTTTCTTT. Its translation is CASSFENSRNTEAFF.

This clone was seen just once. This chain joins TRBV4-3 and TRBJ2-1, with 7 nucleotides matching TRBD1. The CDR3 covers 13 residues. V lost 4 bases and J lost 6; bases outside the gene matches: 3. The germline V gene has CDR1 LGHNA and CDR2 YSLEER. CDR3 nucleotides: TGCGCCAGCAGCCGGGCAGGGGGCAATGAGCAGTTCTTC. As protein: CASSRAGGNEQFF.

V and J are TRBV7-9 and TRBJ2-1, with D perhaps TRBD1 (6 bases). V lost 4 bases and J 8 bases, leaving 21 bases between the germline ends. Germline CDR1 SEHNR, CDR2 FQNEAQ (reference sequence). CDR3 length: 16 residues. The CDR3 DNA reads TGTGCCAGCAGCTCCCCAACACAGGGCTACAAGGATGAGCAGTTCTTC. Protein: CASSSPTQGYKDEQFF.

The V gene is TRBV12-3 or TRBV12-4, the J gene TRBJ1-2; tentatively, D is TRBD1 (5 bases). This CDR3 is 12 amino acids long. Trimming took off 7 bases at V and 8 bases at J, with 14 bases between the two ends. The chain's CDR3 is CASKTGATGYTF. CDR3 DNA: TGTGCCAGCAAGACCGGGGCTACCGGCTACACCTTC.

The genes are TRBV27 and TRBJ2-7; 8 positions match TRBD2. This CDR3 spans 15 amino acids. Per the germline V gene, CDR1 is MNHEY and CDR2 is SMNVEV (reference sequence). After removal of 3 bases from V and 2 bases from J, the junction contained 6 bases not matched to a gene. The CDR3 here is CASSLRGGSPYEQYF. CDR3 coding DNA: TGTGCCAGCAGTTTGCGCGGGGGGTCTCCCTACGAGCAGTACTTC.

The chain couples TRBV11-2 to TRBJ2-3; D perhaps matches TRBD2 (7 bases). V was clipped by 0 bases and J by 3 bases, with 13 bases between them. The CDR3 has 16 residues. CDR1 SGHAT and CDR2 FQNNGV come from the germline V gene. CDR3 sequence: CASSLELRGGTDTQYF. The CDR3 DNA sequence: TGTGCCAGCAGCTTAGAGCTTAGGGGGGGGACAGATACGCAGTATTTT. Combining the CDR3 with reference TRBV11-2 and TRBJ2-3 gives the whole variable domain EAGVAQSPRYKIIEKRQSVAFWCNPISGHATLYWYQQILGQGPKLLIQFQNNGVVDDSQLPKDRFSAERLKGVDSTLKIQPAKLEDSAVYLCASSLELRGGTDTQYFGPGTRLTVL.